The 26 T cell receptor beta chains below were found in one sample sequenced in a study of CD8+CD57+ T cells in acquired aplastic anemia. For sequencing, patients were chosen who had shown expansion of CD8+CD57+ cells by flow cytometry. The TCR beta profiling, which covered VDJ combination and CDR3 sequence, was carried out using genomic DNA as the template. Using its own MiXCR run on the reads, TCRdb lists one record per CDR3 protein. The sample holds about 160,000 distinct CDR3 sequences; 60% to 80% are singletons and the top ten take around 45%. Sequencing was done on a sample of sorted CD4+, CD8+, or CD8+CD57+ T cells (not recorded which) from PBMCs. All receptors derive from a human donor with aplastic anemia.

A word on this clonotype: This may come from a read error, since a much larger clone is one base off. V is TRBV3-1 and J is TRBJ2-7, with TRBD1 matching 7 bases. The DNA matches TRBJ2-1 better at its end, which makes the J call doubtful. Germline V lookup: CDR1 LGHDT, CDR2 YNNKEL (reference sequence). CDR3 length equals 12 residues. CDR3 DNA: TGTGCCAGCAGCCAGAACAGGGGCGAGCAGTTCTTC. Translated, it gives CASSQNRGEQFF.

CDR3 residues: CASLHTGELFF. CDR3 nucleotides: TGTGCCAGCTTGCACACCGGGGAGCTGTTTTTT. The chain uses TRBV7-8 and TRBJ2-2; D is uncertain. CDR3 length equals 11 residues. The V gene's germline CDR1 is SGHVS and CDR2 FQNEAQ. Trimming left V 8 bases short and J 3 bases short, with 4 bases between.

The chain recombines TRBV12-3 or TRBV12-4 with TRBJ1-4; D ambiguous. V was cut by 6 bases and J by 6 bases, with 11 bases left in between. There are 13 residues in the CDR3. For the CDR3, the DNA is TGTGCCAGCAGGAGAAGGAGGGATGAAAAACTGTTTTTT. This sequence encodes CASRRRRDEKLFF.

The chain links TRBV12-5 to TRBJ2-3, with D unclear. The CDR3 contains 16 residues. CDR1 is LGHNT, CDR2 FRNRAP, per germline. DNA of the CDR3: TGTGCCAGCACCGGATCGGTTGTCCACGTCGCAGATACGCAGTATTTT. Its protein is CASTGSVVHVADTQYF. The variable domain in full, completed from reference TRBV12-5 and TRBJ2-3, reads DARVTQTPRHKVTEMGQEVTMRCQPILGHNTVFWYRQTMMQGLELLAYFRNRAPLDDSGMPKDRFSAEMPDATLATLKIQPSEPRDSAVYFCASTGSVVHVADTQYFGPGTRLTVL.

The V and J genes are TRBV10-3 and TRBJ1-5; D is unresolved. CDR1 is ENHRY and CDR2 is SYGVKD in the germline V gene. CDR3 length equals 18 residues. The V end lost 0 bases, the J end lost 0 bases, and 15 bases lay between the germline ends. The DNA for the CDR3 is TGTGCCATCAGTGAGTCCGCGGGTTCACCTTATAGCAATCAGCCCCAGCATTTT. It specifies CAISESAGSPYSNQPQHF.

Turning to this clonotype: A single base separates this from a much larger clone, so it may be a read error. The chain recombines TRBV10-3 with TRBJ2-3, with D perhaps matching TRBD1 (5 bases). Trimming cost V 5 bases and J 0 bases, with 15 bases left between them. The CDR3 runs 16 residues. Germline V gene data show CDR1 as ENHRY and CDR2 as SYGVKD. DNA of the CDR3: TGTGCCATCAGTTTAATGCAGGGATTTAGCACAGATACGCAGTATTTT. It encodes CAISLMQGFSTDTQYF.

This chain uses TRBV6-6 with TRBJ2-7, with D perhaps TRBD1 (6 bases). From germline, CDR1 is MNHNY and CDR2 SVGAGI (reference sequence). V was shortened by 1 base and J by 1 base, with 11 bases between the two germline ends. The CDR3 totals 15 residues. CDR3 nucleotides: TGTGCCAGCAGTTACTACGGACAGCTTTCCTACGAGCAGTACTTC. Translated: CASSYYGQLSYEQYF.

The chain couples TRBV7-2 to TRBJ1-6; unclear D gene. The CDR3 length is 17 residues. V was trimmed by 1 base and J by 6 bases, leaving 16 bases between them. In germline, CDR1 is SGHTA, CDR2 FQGNSA. In DNA form, the CDR3 reads TGTGCCAGCAGCTTAGTACCGAGACGGGTTCGTAATTCACCCCTCCACTTT. It codes for CASSLVPRRVRNSPLHF.

The chain combines TRBV6-5 with TRBJ2-1, with 14 bases fitting TRBD2. In germline, CDR1 is MNHEY, CDR2 SVGAGI. The CDR3 covers 15 residues. The V and J ends lost 6 bases and 2 bases, in that order; junction bases with no gene match: 0. CDR3 region: CASRTSGRAYNEQFF. The CDR3 nucleotides read TGTGCCAGCAGGACTAGCGGGAGGGCCTACAATGAGCAGTTCTTC.

This sequence joins TRBV29-1 and TRBJ2-7; 10 positions agree with TRBD1. Germline-derived CDR1 and CDR2 are SQVTM and ANQGSEA. The CDR3 runs to 14 residues. With 0 bases clipped from V and 3 bases from J, the junction kept 2 bases outside the gene matches. The CDR3 DNA reads as TGCAGCGTTGAAGAAGGGGACAGGGGCTACGAGCAGTACTTC. Its translation is CSVEEGDRGYEQYF.

V and J are TRBV10-2 and TRBJ1-2; D is undetermined. This CDR3 has 13 residues. Trimming shortened V by 8 bases and J by 8 bases, and 18 bases separated the two germline ends. Germline V lookup: CDR1 WSHSY, CDR2 SAAADI. In DNA form, the CDR3 reads TGCGCCAGCGCCCAGACCTACTTGGGGGGCTACACCTTC. Translated, it gives CASAQTYLGGYTF.

This clonotype was counted many times. The chain is built from TRBV7-2 and TRBJ2-7, with D unresolved. The CDR3 totals 11 residues. V lost 5 bases and J lost 0, with 2 bases in between. Germline loops: CDR1 SGHTA, CDR2 FQGNSA. The CDR3 sequence is CASSNSYEQYF. Here the CDR3 DNA reads TGTGCCAGCAGCAACTCCTACGAGCAGTACTTC.

This clonotype came up a few times. V usage is TRBV10-1 and J usage is TRBJ1-1, with no clear D. V was pared by 2 bases and J by 2 bases, with 9 bases between. CDR3 size: 14 residues. Germline CDR1 is WNHNN and CDR2 is SYGVQD (reference sequence). CDR3 region: CASSESRRNTEAFF. The CDR3 nucleotides read TGCGCCAGCAGTGAGAGCAGACGAAACACTGAAGCTTTCTTT.

The rearrangement links TRBV2 to TRBJ2-1; TRBD1 aligns across 7 bases. The ends lost 7 bases at V and 7 bases at J; junction bases unmatched: 4. This CDR3 spans 12 amino acids. The germline V gene has CDR1 SNHLY and CDR2 FYNNEI. CDR3 sequence (DNA): TGTGCCAGCACCGTGACAGGGAATGAGCAGTTCTTC. It encodes CASTVTGNEQFF.

Points on this clonotype: The final CDR3 position lacks the conserved phenylalanine or tryptophan, pointing to a likely read error. The limits of the CDR3 on the DNA are not certain, so only TCRdb's listed CDR3 is given. The chain employs TRBV19 and TRBJ2-6. Germline V gene data show CDR1 as LNHDA and CDR2 as SQIVND (reference sequence). Ends included, the CDR3 has 15 residues. This CDR3 reads CASSIELSGANVLSS.

The DNA of the CDR3 is TGCAGCGCTCCCGGGACGAACACAGATACGCAGTATTTT. This gives the protein CSAPGTNTDTQYF. The rearrangement uses TRBV29-1 and TRBJ2-3, with D perhaps matching TRBD1 or TRBD2 (5 bases each). The CDR3 covers 13 residues. Looked up from germline, CDR1 is SQVTM and CDR2 is ANQGSEA. Between the trimmed V and J ends, which lost 7 bases and 2 bases, there was a span of 13 bases.

Concerning this clonotype itself: The missing conserved phenylalanine or tryptophan at the end of this CDR3 makes a read error likely. The rearrangement uses TRBV20-1 and TRBJ2-3; D is perhaps TRBD2 (7 bases). Trimming removed 2 bases from V and 5 bases from J, with 17 bases in between. This CDR3 is built from 15 residues. Germline assignment: CDR1 DFQATT and CDR2 SNEGSKA (reference sequence). CDR3 coding DNA: TGCAGTGCTAGATCTGAGGGGGGGCGTGTAGATACGCAGTATCTT. Protein sequence: CSARSEGGRVDTQYL.

The chain combines TRBV11-2 with TRBJ2-1, with 7 bases that match TRBD1. The germline gives CDR1 SGHAT, CDR2 FQNNGV. V lost 2 bases to trimming and J lost 6 bases; unmatched junction nucleotides: 7. This CDR3 region has 15 residues. The CDR3 DNA reads TGTGCCAGCAGCTTATACCAGGGGGTGGCCAATGAGCAGTTCTTC. The encoded protein is CASSLYQGVANEQFF.

This clonotype was seen once. This chain links TRBV20-1 with TRBJ2-3; D is perhaps TRBD1 (6 bases). The CDR3 sequence is 16 residues long. The germline V and J ends were trimmed by 1 base and 0 bases, with 14 bases remaining between them. CDR1 is DFQATT, CDR2 SNEGSKA, per germline (reference sequence). The CDR3 spells CSARVPGTSSTDTQYF. CDR3 coding DNA: TGCAGTGCTAGAGTCCCCGGGACATCTAGCACAGATACGCAGTATTTT.

In nucleotides, the CDR3 is TGTGCCAGCAGCACACGACAGGGCCCGGACCTAAACACTGAAGCTTTCTTT. It codes for CASSTRQGPDLNTEAFF. V is TRBV7-9 and J is TRBJ1-1, with 7 nucleotides matching TRBD1. The CDR3 spans 17 residues. V lost 5 bases, J lost 2 bases, and 14 bases stayed unmatched. The germline gives CDR1 SEHNR, CDR2 FQNEAQ (reference sequence).

The sample holds a few counts of this clonotype. V and J are TRBV10-3 and TRBJ2-7; D tentatively fits TRBD1 or TRBD2 (5 bases each). Trimming pared 6 bases from V and 5 bases from J, leaving 17 bases between. Per germline, CDR1 ENHRY and CDR2 SYGVKD. The CDR3 runs to 14 residues. CDR3 nucleotide sequence: TGTGCCATCAGCCTTACCGGGGCCAAGGACGAGCAGTACTTC. It is translated as CAISLTGAKDEQYF.

The chain employs TRBV9 and TRBJ1-3; possible D gene TRBD1, 6 bases. The CDR3 is 17 amino acids. Trimming removed 0 bases from V and 0 bases from J, with 13 bases in between. CDR1 is SGDLS, CDR2 YYNGEE, per germline. In DNA, the CDR3 is TGTGCCAGCAGCGTAGGTGGAGGGGGTAGCTCTGGAAACACCATATATTTT. Amino acid sequence: CASSVGGGGSSGNTIYF.

By share, this clonotype ranks as medium-sized. The chain couples TRBV6-2 or TRBV6-3 to TRBJ2-7, with D uncertain. With 0 bases removed from V and 1 base from J, the gap between germline ends came to 7 bases. This CDR3 has 14 amino acids. CDR1 and CDR2 from the germline V gene are MNHEY and SVGEGT. CDR3 residues: CASSYSTDSYEQYF. DNA of the CDR3: TGTGCCAGCAGTTACTCGACGGATTCCTACGAGCAGTACTTC.

The gene calls are TRBV5-6 and TRBJ1-6, with D unresolved. The CDR3 covers 15 residues. Deletions cut 4 bases from V and 0 bases from J, with 8 bases between. In germline, CDR1 is SGHDT, CDR2 YYEEEE. CDR3 loop: CASSDRISYNSPLHF. CDR3 nucleotides: TGTGCCAGCAGCGATCGGATCTCCTATAATTCACCCCTCCACTTT.

The CDR3 sequence is CASSLGAGTGFNEQFF. Written as DNA, the CDR3 is TGCGCCAGCAGCTTGGGGGCCGGGACAGGGTTCAATGAGCAGTTCTTC. This chain joins TRBV5-1 and TRBJ2-1; the match to TRBD1 covers 9 bases. V dropped 0 bases and J dropped 6; count of bases not matched to a gene: 7. Germline V gives CDR1 SGHRS, CDR2 YFSETQ. This CDR3 contains 16 residues.

CDR3 amino acids: CASSLGSNEQFF. The CDR3 region has the DNA TGTGCCAGCAGCTTAGGGTCCAATGAGCAGTTCTTC. The chain uses TRBV7-3 and TRBJ2-1, with D unresolved. Trimming removed 2 bases from V and 6 bases from J, with 5 bases in between. Looked up from germline, CDR1 is SGHTA and CDR2 is FQGTGA. The CDR3 sequence is 12 residues long.